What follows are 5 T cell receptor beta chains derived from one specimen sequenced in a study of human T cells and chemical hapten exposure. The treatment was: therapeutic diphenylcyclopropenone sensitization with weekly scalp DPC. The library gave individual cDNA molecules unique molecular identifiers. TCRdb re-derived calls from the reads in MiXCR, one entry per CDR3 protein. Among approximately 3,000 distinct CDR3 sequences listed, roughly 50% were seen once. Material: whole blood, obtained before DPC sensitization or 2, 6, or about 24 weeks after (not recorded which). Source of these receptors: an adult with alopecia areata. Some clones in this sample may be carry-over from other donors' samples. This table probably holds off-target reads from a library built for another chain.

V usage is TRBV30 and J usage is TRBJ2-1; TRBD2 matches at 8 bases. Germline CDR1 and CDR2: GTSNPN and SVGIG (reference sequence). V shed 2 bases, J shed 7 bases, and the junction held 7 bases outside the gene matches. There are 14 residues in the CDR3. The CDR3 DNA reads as TGTGCCTGGAGTAGGGTAGCGGGGCGGAATGAGCAGTTCTTC. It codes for CAWSRVAGRNEQFF. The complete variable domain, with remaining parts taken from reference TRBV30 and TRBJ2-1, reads SQTIHQWPATLVQPVGSPLSLECTVEGTSNPNLYWYRQAAGRGLQLLFYSVGIGQISSEVPQNLSASRPQDRQFILSSKKLLLSDSGFYLCAWSRVAGRNEQFFGPGTRLTVL.

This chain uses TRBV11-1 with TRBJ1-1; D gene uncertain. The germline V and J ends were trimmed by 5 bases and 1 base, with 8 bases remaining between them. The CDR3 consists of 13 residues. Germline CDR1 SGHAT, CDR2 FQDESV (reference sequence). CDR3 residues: CASSDRPNTEAFF. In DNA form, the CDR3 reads TGTGCCAGCAGCGATCGACCGAACACTGAAGCTTTCTTT.

CDR3 in DNA: TGTGCCAGCAGCCCCTCCCCGGGACTAACCCCAACCGGTGAGCAGTTCTTC. The encoded protein is CASSPSPGLTPTGEQFF. The rearrangement links TRBV7-6 to TRBJ2-1; 7 bases map to TRBD2. Germline trimming cut 5 bases from V and 9 bases from J; bases unmatched to any gene: 19. The CDR3 spans 17 residues. Per the germline V gene, CDR1 is SGHVS and CDR2 is FNYEAQ.

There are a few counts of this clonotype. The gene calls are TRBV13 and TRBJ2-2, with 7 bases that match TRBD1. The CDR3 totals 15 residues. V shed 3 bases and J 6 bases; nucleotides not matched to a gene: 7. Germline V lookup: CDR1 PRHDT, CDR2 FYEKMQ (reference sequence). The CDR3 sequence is CASSLYLDRAGELFF. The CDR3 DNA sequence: TGTGCCAGCAGCTTGTACCTCGACAGGGCCGGGGAGCTGTTTTTT. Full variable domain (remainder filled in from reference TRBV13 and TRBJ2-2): AAGVIQSPRHLIKEKRETATLKCYPIPRHDTVYWYQQGPGQDPQFLISFYEKMQSDKGSIPDRFSAQQFSDYHSELNMSSLELGDSALYFCASSLYLDRAGELFFGEGSRLTVL.

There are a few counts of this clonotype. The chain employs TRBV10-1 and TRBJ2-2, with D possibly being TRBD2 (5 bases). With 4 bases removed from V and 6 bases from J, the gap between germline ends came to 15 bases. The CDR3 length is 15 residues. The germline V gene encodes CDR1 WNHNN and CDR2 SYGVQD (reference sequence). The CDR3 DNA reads TGCGCCAGCAGTGCAAGGACCGGAGGACCCGGGGAGCTGTTTTTT. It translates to CASSARTGGPGELFF.